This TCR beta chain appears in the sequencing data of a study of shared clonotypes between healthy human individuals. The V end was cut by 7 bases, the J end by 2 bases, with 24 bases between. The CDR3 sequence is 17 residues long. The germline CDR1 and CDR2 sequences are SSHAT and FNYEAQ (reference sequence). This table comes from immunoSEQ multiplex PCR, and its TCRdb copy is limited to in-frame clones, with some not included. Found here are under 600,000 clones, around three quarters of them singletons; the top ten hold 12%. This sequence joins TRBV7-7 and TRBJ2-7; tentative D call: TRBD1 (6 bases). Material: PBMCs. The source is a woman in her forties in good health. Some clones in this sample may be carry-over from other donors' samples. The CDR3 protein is CASTLYPGTTDTYEQYF. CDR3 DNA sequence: TGTGCCAGCACGCTGTACCCCGGGACAACAGACACCTACGAGCAGTACTTC.